This TCR beta chain was obtained from a study of T-cell reconstitution after alpha-beta-depleted transplantation in children. For TCRbeta, the library was prepared with unique molecular identifiers. TCRdb re-analysed the PCR reads in MiXCR, keeping a single row per CDR3 protein. Of hundreds of thousands of distinct CDR3 sequences detected, around 18% appear once; the ten largest clones hold 3% to 3.5%. The CDR3 is 16 amino acids. J gave up 7 bases and V 0 bases, and 7 bases lay outside the gene matches. CDR1 is SGHNT, CDR2 YYREEE, per germline (reference sequence). Sequencing was performed on PBMCs from the stem cell graft donor, taken from the stem cell graft. This chain joins TRBV5-4 and TRBJ1-4, with 9 bases matching TRBD1. This receptor was obtained from a human donor who donated a stem cell graft to a child with acute lymphoblastic leukemia. Written as DNA, the CDR3 is TGTGCCAGCAGCTTGGGCGGGACAGGGCGAGGTGAAAAACTGTTTTTT. Amino acids: CASSLGGTGRGEKLFF.